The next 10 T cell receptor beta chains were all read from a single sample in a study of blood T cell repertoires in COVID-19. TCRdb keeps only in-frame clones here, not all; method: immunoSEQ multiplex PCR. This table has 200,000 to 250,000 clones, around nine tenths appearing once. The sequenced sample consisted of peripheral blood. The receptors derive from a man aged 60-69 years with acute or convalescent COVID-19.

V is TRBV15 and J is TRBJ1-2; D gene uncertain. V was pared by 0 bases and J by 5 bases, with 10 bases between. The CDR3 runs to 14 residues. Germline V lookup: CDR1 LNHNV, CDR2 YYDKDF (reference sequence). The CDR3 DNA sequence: TGTGCCACCAGCAGAGATGAGCGGGAATATGGCTACACCTTC. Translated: CATSRDEREYGYTF.

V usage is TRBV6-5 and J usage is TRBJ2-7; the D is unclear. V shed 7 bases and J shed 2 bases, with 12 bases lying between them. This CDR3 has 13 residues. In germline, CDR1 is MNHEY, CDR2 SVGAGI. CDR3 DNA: TGTGCCAGCACGGCGCCTGGAGCCTACGAGCAGTACTTC. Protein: CASTAPGAYEQYF.

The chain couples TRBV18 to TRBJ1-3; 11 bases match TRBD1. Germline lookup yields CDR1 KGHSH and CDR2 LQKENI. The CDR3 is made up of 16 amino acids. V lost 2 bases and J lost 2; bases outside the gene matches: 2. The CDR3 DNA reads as TGTGCCAGCTCACCATCGGACAGGGGGCCTGGAAACACCATATATTTT. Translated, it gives CASSPSDRGPGNTIYF.

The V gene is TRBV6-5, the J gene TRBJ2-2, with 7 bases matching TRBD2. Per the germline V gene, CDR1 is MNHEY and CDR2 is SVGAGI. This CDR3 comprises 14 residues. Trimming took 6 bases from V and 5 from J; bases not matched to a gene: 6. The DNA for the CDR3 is TGTGCCAGCAGCCGGGGCGGGGGAACCGGGGAGCTGTTTTTT. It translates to CASSRGGGTGELFF.

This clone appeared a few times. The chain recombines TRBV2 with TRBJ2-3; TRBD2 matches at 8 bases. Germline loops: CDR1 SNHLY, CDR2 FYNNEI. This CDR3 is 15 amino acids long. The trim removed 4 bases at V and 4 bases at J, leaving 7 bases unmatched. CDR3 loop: CASSVRRGGADTQYF. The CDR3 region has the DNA TGTGCCAGCAGTGTTCGCCGGGGGGGGGCAGATACGCAGTATTTT.

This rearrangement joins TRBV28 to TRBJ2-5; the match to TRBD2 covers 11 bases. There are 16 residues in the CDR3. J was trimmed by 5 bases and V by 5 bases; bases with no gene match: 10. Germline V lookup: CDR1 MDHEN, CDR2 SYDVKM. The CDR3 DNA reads TGTGCCAGCAGTCCCACTAGCGGGGGTACCCAGGAGACCCAGTACTTC. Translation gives CASSPTSGGTQETQYF.

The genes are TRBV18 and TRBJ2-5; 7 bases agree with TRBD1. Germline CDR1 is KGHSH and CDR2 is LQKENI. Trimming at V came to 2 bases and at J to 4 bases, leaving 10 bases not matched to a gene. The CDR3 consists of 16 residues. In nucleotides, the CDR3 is TGTGCCAGCTCACCATTCAAGGGGGCGAGGGCAGAGACCCAGTACTTC. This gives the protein CASSPFKGARAETQYF.

The CDR3 reads CASSPQRGLWNTEAFF. CDR3 nucleotide sequence: TGTGCCAGCTCACCACAAAGGGGCCTCTGGAACACTGAAGCTTTCTTT. The chain recombines TRBV18 with TRBJ1-1, with D maybe TRBD1 (5 bases). This CDR3 has 16 residues. CDR1 is KGHSH, CDR2 LQKENI, per germline. Trimming removed 1 base from V and 1 base from J, with 13 bases in between.

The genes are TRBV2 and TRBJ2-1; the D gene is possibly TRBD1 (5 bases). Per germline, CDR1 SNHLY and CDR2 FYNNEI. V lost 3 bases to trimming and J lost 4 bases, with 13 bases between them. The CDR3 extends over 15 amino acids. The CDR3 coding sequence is TGTGCCAGCAGTGAGGTGAGGACACTATACAATGAGCAGTTCTTC. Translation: CASSEVRTLYNEQFF.

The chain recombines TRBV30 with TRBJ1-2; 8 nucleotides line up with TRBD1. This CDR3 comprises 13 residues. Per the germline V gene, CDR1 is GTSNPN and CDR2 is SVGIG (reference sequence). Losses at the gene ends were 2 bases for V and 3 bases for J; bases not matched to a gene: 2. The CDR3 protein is CAWSTTGDYGYTF. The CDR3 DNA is TGTGCCTGGAGTACGACAGGGGACTATGGCTACACCTTC.